The 5 T cell receptor beta chains below were found in one sample sequenced in a study of Ad26.COV2.S vaccination and SARS-CoV-2 variants. Treatment indicated: about 20 received Ad26.COV2.S at low or high dose, single or two shots; 5 received placebo; per-sample allocation not given. On day 63 after the first injection, vaccine and placebo recipients gave samples. Some clones are missing from TCRdb's copy, which holds only in-frame ones; the method was immunoSEQ multiplex PCR. In the table there are roughly 270,000 clones, 87% of which are singletons. The material was peripheral blood, obtained in a trial of Ad26.COV2.S vaccine versus placebo. The receptors shown here come from a person between 18 and 65 years old who received the Ad26.COV2.S COVID-19 vaccine or a placebo.

The genes are TRBV27 and TRBJ1-2; D ambiguous. Trimming removed 8 bases at V and 2 bases at J, with 15 bases between. The CDR3 length is 14 residues. Germline lookup yields CDR1 MNHEY and CDR2 SMNVEV (reference sequence). The CDR3 is CASRSGDRNYGYTF. As DNA, the CDR3 is TGTGCCAGCCGATCAGGAGACCGAAACTATGGCTACACCTTC.

This clone appeared a few times. The chain uses TRBV20-1 and TRBJ2-5; the match to TRBD2 covers 11 bases. The CDR3 consists of 14 residues. Germline trimming cut 3 bases from V and 4 bases from J; bases unmatched to any gene: 4. The germline V gene encodes CDR1 DFQATT and CDR2 SNEGSKA (reference sequence). CDR3 residues: CSASSGRGGETQYF. CDR3 DNA sequence: TGCAGTGCTAGTAGCGGGAGGGGGGGAGAGACCCAGTACTTC.

The sample holds one count of this clone. This chain connects TRBV6-1 to TRBJ2-1, with D maybe TRBD1 (7 bases). Per the germline V gene, CDR1 is MNHNS and CDR2 is SASEGT. The V end was cut by 3 bases, the J end by 9 bases, with 15 bases between. The CDR3 extends over 14 amino acids. The CDR3 DNA reads as TGTGCCAGCAGTGACAGGGGGGCGTTTGGTGAGCAGTTCTTC. It translates to CASSDRGAFGEQFF.

V usage is TRBV19 and J usage is TRBJ2-1; possible D gene TRBD1, 5 bases. The CDR3 extends over 16 amino acids. V was clipped by 3 bases and J by 7 bases, with 19 bases between them. Germline CDR1 LNHDA, CDR2 SQIVND (reference sequence). CDR3 nucleotides: TGTGCCAGTAGTATTTCCAGGATAGGGTCAGGGAATGAGCAGTTCTTC. Translated: CASSISRIGSGNEQFF.

This clone was observed at least ten times. The chain employs TRBV2 and TRBJ1-1; D may be TRBD1 (5 bases). The CDR3 covers 15 residues. CDR1 SNHLY and CDR2 FYNNEI come from the germline V gene. The V end was cut by 1 base, the J end by 5 bases, with 14 bases between. CDR3 loop: CASSEEVARATEAFF. CDR3 nucleotide sequence: TGTGCCAGCAGTGAAGAGGTGGCCAGGGCGACTGAAGCTTTCTTT.